The 9 T cell receptor beta chains given below trace back to one sample, sequenced in a study of cytomegalovirus exposure and HLA in healthy donors. Use of 60 Vbeta and 13 Jbeta primers characterized the PCR. Clones were sequenced by immunoSEQ multiplex PCR, and TCRdb holds only the in-frame ones, with some missing. The table shows more than 85,000 clones, with over 75% occurring only once. Input material: PBMCs. Source of these receptors: a middle-aged woman in good health and CMV-seropositive.

The V gene is TRBV11-2, the J gene TRBJ2-3; D might be TRBD2 (5 bases). The germline V and J ends were trimmed by 1 base and 3 bases, with 5 bases remaining between them. Germline CDR1 and CDR2: SGHAT and FQNNGV. The CDR3 spans 13 residues. The CDR3 coding sequence is TGTGCCAGCAGCTTAGCGGGGACAGATACGCAGTATTTT. Translated: CASSLAGTDTQYF.

The CDR3 spells CASSYSGGRETQYF. The CDR3 DNA reads TGTGCCAGCAGCTACAGCGGGGGCCGGGAGACCCAGTACTTC. The genes are TRBV28 and TRBJ2-5; 8 bases are a match to TRBD2. Germline trimming cut 6 bases from V and 5 bases from J; bases unmatched to any gene: 8. The length of the CDR3 is 14 residues. Germline lookup yields CDR1 MDHEN and CDR2 SYDVKM.

A few counts support this clone. The chain couples TRBV28 to TRBJ1-4, with 9 bases lining up with TRBD1. V lost 3 bases and J lost 7; bases outside the gene matches: 6. This CDR3 contains 15 residues. Looked up from germline, CDR1 is MDHEN and CDR2 is SYDVKM. CDR3 DNA sequence: TGTGCCAGCAGTTTTGGGGACAGGGATGGTGAAAAACTGTTTTTT. It translates to CASSFGDRDGEKLFF.

This chain connects TRBV7-6 to TRBJ2-3, with D possibly matching TRBD2 (6 bases). With 7 bases removed from V and 3 bases from J, the gap between germline ends came to 14 bases. From germline, CDR1 is SGHVS and CDR2 FNYEAQ. The CDR3 has 14 amino acids. CDR3 protein: CASTRRAGTDTQYF. CDR3 coding DNA: TGTGCCAGCACAAGGAGGGCCGGGACAGATACGCAGTATTTT.

CDR3 protein: CAISEGQGVAYNEQFF. The CDR3 coding sequence is TGTGCCATCAGTGAGGGACAGGGGGTTGCCTACAATGAGCAGTTCTTC. V usage is TRBV10-3 and J usage is TRBJ2-1; 10 positions match TRBD1. V gave up 2 bases and J gave up 2 bases; unmatched junction bases: 3. CDR3 length: 16 amino acids. Germline V CDR1 and CDR2: ENHRY, SYGVKD.

The chain recombines TRBV5-1 with TRBJ1-1; D might be TRBD1 (5 bases). Trimming left V 0 bases short and J 0 bases short, with 12 bases between. Germline V gene sequence: CDR1 SGHRS, CDR2 YFSETQ. The CDR3 covers 16 residues. In nucleotides, the CDR3 is TGCGCCAGCAGCTTGGGTCGGGGGTCTATGAACACTGAAGCTTTCTTT. As protein: CASSLGRGSMNTEAFF.

The chain has TRBV4-3 and TRBJ2-5; 8 bases are a match to TRBD2. The trim removed 0 bases at V and 2 bases at J, leaving 11 bases unmatched. This CDR3 is built from 18 residues. The germline V gene has CDR1 LGHNA and CDR2 YSLEER. As DNA, the CDR3 is TGCGCCAGCAGCCAAGATCTGCGGGGGGCCACACGACAAGAGACCCAGTACTTC. Residues: CASSQDLRGATRQETQYF.

As for this clone: The same CDR3 arises from other DNA sequences in this sample as well. This chain joins TRBV7-2 and TRBJ2-7; tentatively, D is TRBD2 (5 bases). Between the trimmed V and J ends, which lost 1 base and 0 bases, there was a span of 10 bases. Germline-derived CDR1 and CDR2 are SGHTA and FQGNSA. The CDR3 length is 15 residues. CDR3 DNA: TGTGCCAGCAGCTTAGTTCCGGGAAGCTCCTACGAGCAGTACTTC. This codes for CASSLVPGSSYEQYF.

This clone was counted a few times. This chain uses TRBV2 with TRBJ1-1; D is unresolved. With 6 bases removed from V and 4 bases from J, the gap between germline ends came to 15 bases. The CDR3 loop spans 14 amino acids. Per germline, CDR1 SNHLY and CDR2 FYNNEI. The CDR3 DNA sequence: TGTGCCAGCAGCGAAACTCGGCCGGGCACTGAAGCTTTCTTT. Its protein is CASSETRPGTEAFF.